In its sample, the clone carrying this T cell receptor (beta chain) is medium-sized. Trimming took off 3 bases at V and 1 base at J, with 6 bases between the two ends. The CDR3 spans 13 residues. Looked up from germline, CDR1 is SGHTA and CDR2 is FQGTGA. The record originates from a study of T cells in localized non-small cell lung cancer. Here immunoSEQ multiplex PCR was the method, and the copy in TCRdb shows in-frame clones only, minus some. The sample gives about 40,000 clones, 81% of which show up once; roughly 7.3% is in the top ten. The V and J genes are TRBV7-3 and TRBJ1-2; D possibly corresponds to TRBD1 (5 bases). The clonotype comes from a male donor aged 60 or over with stage II lung adenocarcinoma. Here the sequenced sample was peripheral blood mononuclear cells, taken before any cancer treatment. CDR3 protein: CASSFDSNYGYTF. For the CDR3, the DNA is TGTGCCAGCAGCTTCGACAGTAACTATGGCTACACCTTC.